This entry features one T cell receptor (beta chain) sequence. Germline V gives CDR1 SGHAT, CDR2 FQNNGV. The CDR3 is 17 amino acids. With V trimmed by 1 base and J by 0 bases, 5 bases remained unmatched. TCRdb's copy holds only in-frame clones and misses some; the assay was immunoSEQ multiplex PCR. The sample records about 480,000 clones, over 75% being singletons. The sample belongs to a study of shared clonotypes between healthy human individuals. The sequenced sample consisted of PBMCs. The origin of this receptor is a woman aged 40 to 50 in good health. Some clones in this sample may be carry-over from other donors' samples. The chain has TRBV11-2 and TRBJ1-5; 8 nucleotides agree with TRBD1. The CDR3 DNA follows: TGTGCCAGCAGCTTAGTAGCAGGGGGCAGTAGCAATCAGCCCCAGCATTTT. This codes for CASSLVAGGSSNQPQHF. Full variable domain (remainder filled in from reference TRBV11-2 and TRBJ1-5): EAGVAQSPRYKIIEKRQSVAFWCNPISGHATLYWYQQILGQGPKLLIQFQNNGVVDDSQLPKDRFSAERLKGVDSTLKIQPAKLEDSAVYLCASSLVAGGSSNQPQHFGDGTRLSIL.